This paragraph covers one T cell receptor beta chain sequence. Its specificity is not known. This sample was taken from a study of T cells after yellow fever vaccination. Germline V CDR1 and CDR2: KGHSH, LQKENI. The CDR3 sequence is 18 residues long. Trimming stripped 3 bases from V and 0 bases from J, with 18 bases between. Study-wide findings and caveats: In post-booster samples, most primary-vaccination clones reappeared (approximately 97% CD4, around 87% CD8). A weaker secondary response peaked on day 5, the primary on day 15.

A universal primer site and UMIs were added as TCR cDNA was made by 5'RACE template switching. TCRdb redid the calling of the 5' RACE reads with MiXCR, one entry per CDR3 protein. The table has 150,000 or so distinct CDR3 sequences, roughly a tenth seen once. The TCR comes from a man between 18 and 29 years old who received the YFV17D yellow fever vaccine. The chain joins TRBV18 to TRBJ2-1, with D hard to call. Source: CD8+ T cells sorted from PBMCs, taken 45 days after the yellow fever booster vaccination. CDR3 in amino acids: CASSPFDRVPSSYNEQFF. For the CDR3, the DNA is TGTGCCAGCTCACCCTTTGACCGGGTCCCGAGCTCCTACAATGAGCAGTTCTTC. Full variable domain (outside the CDR3, taken from reference TRBV18 and TRBJ2-1): NAGVMQNPRHLVRRRGQEARLRCSPMKGHSHVYWYRQLPEEGLKFMVYLQKENIIDESGMPKERFSAEFPKEGPSILRIQQVVRGDSAAYFCASSPFDRVPSSYNEQFFGPGTRLTVL.